These 7 T cell receptor beta chains were all obtained from the same sample, sequenced in a study of radiotherapy plus CTLA-4 blockade in lung cancer. Assay: immunoSEQ multiplex PCR; the TCRdb copy retains only in-frame clones and omits some. In the table there are about 25,000 clones, about 76% of which are singletons. The source material was peripheral blood, sampled from a patient treated with radiotherapy plus ipilimumab. These receptors came from a human donor with non-small cell lung cancer whose response to radiotherapy plus ipilimumab could not be evaluated.

V is TRBV20-1 and J is TRBJ2-7; D perhaps matches TRBD2 (6 bases). CDR3 length: 11 amino acids. Trimming stripped 7 bases from V and 6 bases from J, with 13 bases between. The germline CDR1 and CDR2 sequences are DFQATT and SNEGSKA (reference sequence). CDR3 sequence reads: CSVPTSTEQYF. The CDR3 DNA follows: TGCAGTGTCCCGACTAGTACCGAGCAGTACTTC.

This chain uses TRBV6-5 with TRBJ2-6, with D perhaps matching TRBD2 (5 bases). Per germline, CDR1 MNHEY and CDR2 SVGAGI. The ends were cut back, 3 bases at V and 4 bases at J, with 10 bases in the middle. The CDR3 runs to 15 residues. The CDR3 DNA reads as TGTGCCAGCAGTTATTCGGGGATAGGGGCCAACGTCCTGACTTTC. It specifies CASSYSGIGANVLTF.

This clone has a single count. The chain employs TRBV9 and TRBJ2-1; D might be TRBD2 (5 bases). Germline V lookup: CDR1 SGDLS, CDR2 YYNGEE. The CDR3 sequence is 18 residues long. Trimming left V 0 bases short and J 0 bases short, with 16 bases between. CDR3 region: CASSVEPRGPGSYNEQFF. DNA for the CDR3: TGTGCCAGCAGCGTAGAACCCCGGGGTCCGGGCTCCTACAATGAGCAGTTCTTC.

The V and J genes are TRBV18 and TRBJ2-5; D might be TRBD1 (7 bases). This CDR3 spans 17 amino acids. Deletions cut 4 bases from V and 4 bases from J, with 22 bases between. CDR1 is KGHSH, CDR2 LQKENI, per germline. The CDR3 spells CASSLGGQRRGGETQYF. Written as DNA, the CDR3 is TGTGCCAGCTCACTGGGGGGACAGCGTCGAGGCGGAGAGACCCAGTACTTC.

This rearrangement joins TRBV10-2 to TRBJ2-2; perhaps TRBD2 as D (6 bases). Germline CDR1 is WSHSY and CDR2 is SAAADI. V gave up 6 bases and J gave up 1 base, with 15 bases separating them. The CDR3 has 16 amino acids. The CDR3 nucleotides are TGCGCCAGCAGCCAGAGGGGTAGCGGGAACACCGGGGAGCTGTTTTTT. Encoded protein: CASSQRGSGNTGELFF.

This chain joins TRBV7-2 and TRBJ2-4, with D tentatively TRBD1 (6 bases). The V gene's germline CDR1 is SGHTA and CDR2 FQGNSA. This CDR3 spans 16 amino acids. Deletions cut 5 bases from V and 0 bases from J, with 14 bases between. The CDR3 protein is CASSARDTLAKNIQYF. The CDR3 region has the DNA TGTGCCAGCAGCGCTCGGGACACACTAGCCAAAAACATTCAGTACTTC.

The chain employs TRBV7-6 and TRBJ2-2; 7 nucleotides line up with TRBD1. The CDR3 runs 16 residues. Germline V gene data show CDR1 as SGHVS and CDR2 as FNYEAQ. Trimming removed 2 bases from V and 6 bases from J; junction bases left unmatched: 9. CDR3 DNA: TGTGCCAGCAGCTTACCCGCAGGGGGTAAGGCCGGGGAGCTGTTTTTT. Its translation: CASSLPAGGKAGELFF.